This entry lists 14 T cell receptor beta chains sequenced from one sample in a study of cytomegalovirus exposure and HLA in healthy donors. Sequencing used immunoSEQ multiplex PCR; TCRdb keeps in-frame clones, though not all of them. The sample holds over 70,000 clones, roughly 90% seen once. The sequenced material came from PBMCs. These receptors were collected from a woman younger than 30 in good health and CMV-seropositive.

The V gene is TRBV6-1, the J gene TRBJ2-1; no clear D. Deletions cut 7 bases from V and 6 bases from J, with 10 bases between. Germline V gene data show CDR1 as MNHNS and CDR2 as SASEGT. This CDR3 is built from 12 residues. Here the CDR3 reads CASKGSGNEQFF. The CDR3 DNA follows: TGTGCCAGCAAAGGATCGGGCAATGAGCAGTTCTTC.

This chain connects TRBV7-2 to TRBJ2-2; D is uncertain. Germline V gene sequence: CDR1 SGHTA, CDR2 FQGNSA. Between the trimmed V and J ends, which lost 7 bases and 1 base, there was a span of 10 bases. The CDR3 has 14 amino acids. This CDR3 is CASNIGRNTGELFF. CDR3 bases: TGTGCCAGCAATATTGGCAGGAACACCGGGGAGCTGTTTTTT.

This chain connects TRBV18 to TRBJ2-3; maybe TRBD1 (6 bases). Germline lookup yields CDR1 KGHSH and CDR2 LQKENI. CDR3 size: 15 residues. Trimming removed 3 bases from V and 0 bases from J, with 10 bases in between. In DNA, the CDR3 is TGTGCCAGCTCACCCGAAGACAGGAGCACAGATACGCAGTATTTT. Translated, it gives CASSPEDRSTDTQYF. The whole variable domain, remainder taken from reference TRBV18 and TRBJ2-3, is NAGVMQNPRHLVRRRGQEARLRCSPMKGHSHVYWYRQLPEEGLKFMVYLQKENIIDESGMPKERFSAEFPKEGPSILRIQQVVRGDSAAYFCASSPEDRSTDTQYFGPGTRLTVL.

The chain employs TRBV19 and TRBJ2-7; D is ambiguous. The germline gives CDR1 LNHDA, CDR2 SQIVND (reference sequence). The CDR3 has 16 residues. V gave up 2 bases and J gave up 4 bases, with 18 bases separating them. The CDR3: CASSIPPQQLRYEQYF. The CDR3 DNA follows: TGTGCCAGTAGTATACCCCCACAACAGCTCCGATACGAGCAGTACTTC.

The V call is TRBV5-4, the J call TRBJ2-2; possibly TRBD2 for D (5 bases). The CDR3 covers 15 residues. The germline CDR1 and CDR2 sequences are SGHNT and YYREEE (reference sequence). Trimming pared 0 bases from V and 2 bases from J, leaving 8 bases between. The CDR3 bases are TGTGCCAGCAGCTTGGCCGAGGGAAACACCGGGGAGCTGTTTTTT. This sequence encodes CASSLAEGNTGELFF.

The chain has TRBV7-6 and TRBJ2-3, with 14 bases aligning to TRBD2. The V gene end was trimmed by 5 bases and the J gene end by 0 bases; junction bases not matched to a gene: 4. This CDR3 is 17 amino acids long. The germline V gene encodes CDR1 SGHVS and CDR2 FNYEAQ. In DNA form, the CDR3 reads TGTGCCAGCAGCACGACTAGCGGGGGGGTTAGCACAGATACGCAGTATTTT. Translating gives CASSTTSGGVSTDTQYF.

This chain links TRBV28 with TRBJ1-2; maybe TRBD1 (6 bases). The V end was cut by 6 bases, the J end by 8 bases, with 16 bases between. This CDR3 region has 13 residues. In germline, CDR1 is MDHEN, CDR2 SYDVKM. The CDR3 DNA follows: TGTGCCAGCAGGACAGGACTTCTCCTCGGCTACACCTTC. This translates into CASRTGLLLGYTF.

The chain links TRBV5-6 to TRBJ2-7; no definite D call. Trimming took off 0 bases at V and 2 bases at J, with 9 bases between the two ends. This CDR3 is 14 amino acids long. Germline V lookup: CDR1 SGHDT, CDR2 YYEEEE. The CDR3 region has the DNA TGTGCCAGCAGCTTGGTCAGGATCCCCTACGAGCAGTACTTC. Amino acid sequence: CASSLVRIPYEQYF.

V usage is TRBV28 and J usage is TRBJ2-1, with a weak D call TRBD2 (6 bases). This CDR3 spans 15 amino acids. Germline loops: CDR1 MDHEN, CDR2 SYDVKM. V lost 1 base, J lost 6 bases, and 13 bases lay in between. CDR3: CASSLFTGRGNEQFF. The CDR3, as DNA: TGTGCCAGCAGTTTATTTACCGGGAGAGGCAATGAGCAGTTCTTC.

V is TRBV6-5 and J is TRBJ2-3, with TRBD2 as a possible D gene (6 bases). Trimming left V 6 bases short and J 0 bases short, with 13 bases between. CDR1 MNHEY and CDR2 SVGAGI come from the germline V gene. The CDR3 loop spans 15 amino acids. CDR3 bases: TGTGCCAGCAGACTTTTTGCGGGGAGCACAGATACGCAGTATTTT. Amino acids: CASRLFAGSTDTQYF.

This clone was detected only once. The CDR3 DNA is TGTGCCAGCAGCTTTCTGACAGCTCAAGAGACCCAGTACTTC. Its protein product is CASSFLTAQETQYF. The chain links TRBV11-2 to TRBJ2-5; weak D call: TRBD1 (5 bases). Per germline, CDR1 SGHAT and CDR2 FQNNGV. The germline V and J ends were trimmed by 3 bases and 2 bases, with 10 bases remaining between them. The CDR3 extends over 14 amino acids.

The table lists this clone with a few counts. The rearrangement joins TRBV19 to TRBJ2-2, with D possibly being TRBD1 (5 bases). The ends were cut back, 2 bases at V and 9 bases at J, with 10 bases in the middle. Germline CDR1 and CDR2: LNHDA and SQIVND (reference sequence). The CDR3 has 13 amino acids. This CDR3 reads CASSINLDRELFF. CDR3 bases: TGTGCCAGTAGTATAAACCTGGACAGGGAGCTGTTTTTT. Together with reference TRBV19 and TRBJ2-2, the CDR3 gives the full variable domain: DGGITQSPKYLFRKEGQNVTLSCEQNLNHDAMYWYRQDPGQGLRLIYYSQIVNDFQKGDIAEGYSVSREKKESFPLTVTSAQKNPTAFYLCASSINLDRELFFGEGSRLTVL.

This clone was detected only once. V usage is TRBV13 and J usage is TRBJ2-1; perhaps TRBD1 as D (6 bases). This CDR3 spans 15 amino acids. Germline V lookup: CDR1 PRHDT, CDR2 FYEKMQ (reference sequence). Trimming pared 4 bases from V and 0 bases from J, leaving 10 bases between. CDR3 coding DNA: TGTGCCAGCAGCTCTAGGGGGAGCTCCTACAATGAGCAGTTCTTC. This gives the protein CASSSRGSSYNEQFF.

This chain uses TRBV7-9 with TRBJ1-2, with a possible D match to TRBD1 (5 bases). CDR1 is SEHNR and CDR2 is FQNEAQ in the germline V gene (reference sequence). V lost 5 bases to trimming and J lost 3 bases, with 7 bases between them. The CDR3 contains 12 residues. CDR3 coding DNA: TGTGCCAGCAGCGCGGGGGACTATGGCTACACCTTC. This sequence encodes CASSAGDYGYTF.